What follows describes a single T cell receptor beta chain. Within the sample, other DNA sequences also encode this same CDR3. This entry comes from a study of blood T cell repertoires in COVID-19. About the study: PBMCs, B-cell-depleted T cells, or T cells were the source of the cDNA or gDNA that made up the material.

In the study's own analysis: Amplification of reference gene primers was used by the study to estimate nucleated cell counts. Sequencing was performed with immunoSEQ multiplex PCR; in TCRdb, only in-frame clones are kept and a portion is missing. V and J calls and clone size come straight from that table; D and trimming were deduced from the DNA. This sample carries some 450,000 clones, 85% to 90% of them seen once, and the ten largest clones take 0.8% to 1%. The receptor's source is a man aged 18-30 years with COVID-19, enrolled during active disease. The sample was peripheral blood.

CDR3 nucleotide sequence: TGCGCCAGCAGCACCGGACAGCTCAACACTGAAGCTTTCTTT. Its protein product is CASSTGQLNTEAFF. The rearrangement joins TRBV5-1 to TRBJ1-1, with a weak D call TRBD1 (6 bases). V was shortened by 4 bases and J by 2 bases, with 12 bases between the two germline ends. Per the germline V gene, CDR1 is SGHRS and CDR2 is YFSETQ. The CDR3 totals 14 residues. Combining the CDR3 with reference TRBV5-1 and TRBJ1-1 gives the whole variable domain KAGVTQTPRYLIKTRGQQVTLSCSPISGHRSVSWYQQTPGQGLQFLFEYFSETQRNKGNFPGRFSGRQFSNSRSEMNVSTLELGDSALYLCASSTGQLNTEAFFGQGTRLTVV.